These 15 T cell receptor beta chains originate from one sample sequenced in a study of blood T cell repertoires in COVID-19. The assay was immunoSEQ multiplex PCR, and TCRdb's table has in-frame clones only and misses some. The profile shows about 500,000 clones, 70% to 90% of them singletons. The sample was peripheral blood. All receptors derive from a woman aged 50 to 65 with COVID-19, enrolled during active disease.

This chain joins TRBV27 and TRBJ2-2, with TRBD2 matching 8 bases. The germline gives CDR1 MNHEY, CDR2 SMNVEV (reference sequence). The CDR3 is 16 amino acids. Trimming cost V 7 bases and J 7 bases; bases outside gene matches: 14. CDR3 protein: CASTSLRGGHGGELFF. In DNA, the CDR3 is TGTGCCAGCACCTCATTACGGGGGGGCCACGGCGGGGAGCTGTTTTTT.

The CDR3 DNA reads TGCGCCAGCAGCCAACCTAGATGGGACAGGGGCAACTACACCTTC. Protein: CASSQPRWDRGNYTF. The rearrangement uses TRBV4-1 and TRBJ1-2; 10 nucleotides align to TRBD1. The ends lost 2 bases at V and 10 bases at J; junction bases unmatched: 10. CDR1 MGHRA and CDR2 YSYEKL come from the germline V gene. This CDR3 spans 15 amino acids.

The chain carries TRBV27 and TRBJ2-5; TRBD2 might be the D (6 bases). Germline V gene data show CDR1 as MNHEY and CDR2 as SMNVEV (reference sequence). The CDR3 contains 12 residues. CDR3 in DNA: TGTACAGCGGGCAGACTCCAAGAGACCCAGTACTTC. This translates into CTAGRLQETQYF.

The chain has TRBV30 and TRBJ1-5, with a possible D match to TRBD1 (6 bases). From germline, CDR1 is GTSNPN and CDR2 SVGIG (reference sequence). V dropped 1 base and J dropped 9 bases, with 19 bases sitting between them. The CDR3 is 15 residues long. The CDR3 DNA reads TGTGCCTGGAGTGCCGGGGGGGCCCCAAGATCGCCCCAGCATTTT. This codes for CAWSAGGAPRSPQHF.

The chain combines TRBV2 with TRBJ2-6; D is uncertain. V lost 8 bases, J lost 0 bases, and 5 bases lay in between. The CDR3 is 13 amino acids. Germline V CDR1 and CDR2: SNHLY, FYNNEI. CDR3 amino acids: CASESSGANVLTF. As DNA, the CDR3 is TGTGCCAGCGAGAGCTCTGGGGCCAACGTCCTGACTTTC.

V and J are TRBV25-1 and TRBJ2-4, with D possibly matching TRBD2 (5 bases). Looked up from germline, CDR1 is MGHDK and CDR2 is SYGVNS. The CDR3 is 15 amino acids. Trimming pared 1 base from V and 5 bases from J, leaving 12 bases between. CDR3 region: CASSEWAGGENIQYF. Written as DNA, the CDR3 is TGTGCCAGCAGTGAATGGGCGGGCGGCGAAAACATTCAGTACTTC. Variable domain in full (rest from reference TRBV25-1 and TRBJ2-4): EADIYQTPRYLVIGTGKKITLECSQTMGHDKMYWYQQDPGMELHLIHYSYGVNSTEKGDLSSESTVSRIRTEHFPLTLESARPSHTSQYLCASSEWAGGENIQYFGAGTRLSVL.

This chain uses TRBV5-1 with TRBJ2-2, with D possibly being TRBD1 (5 bases). This CDR3 comprises 15 residues. Per the germline V gene, CDR1 is SGHRS and CDR2 is YFSETQ. V was pared by 2 bases and J by 1 base, with 9 bases between. CDR3 region: CASSFTGQNTGELFF. Written as DNA, the CDR3 is TGCGCCAGCAGCTTTACCGGACAGAACACCGGGGAGCTGTTTTTT.

This sequence joins TRBV28 and TRBJ2-5; 7 positions match TRBD1. V gave up 6 bases and J gave up 4 bases; unmatched junction bases: 8. The germline gives CDR1 MDHEN, CDR2 SYDVKM. The length of the CDR3 is 14 residues. The CDR3 bases are TGTGCCAGCAGCCACCCCCGGGACAGAGAGACCCAGTACTTC. It encodes CASSHPRDRETQYF.

This chain links TRBV30 with TRBJ2-5; 13 bases agree with TRBD2. V lost 7 bases to trimming and J lost 5 bases; unmatched junction nucleotides: 10. CDR1 is GTSNPN and CDR2 is SVGIG in the germline V gene (reference sequence). This CDR3 region has 15 residues. The DNA for the CDR3 is TGTGCCTCGACACCAACTAGCGGGGGGGCGGAGACCCAGTACTTC. Its translation: CASTPTSGGAETQYF.

This CDR3 reads CASSQGTSGPRETQYF. Here the CDR3 DNA reads TGTGCCAGCAGCCAAGGGACTAGCGGCCCACGGGAGACCCAGTACTTC. The rearrangement links TRBV4-2 to TRBJ2-5, with 10 nucleotides matching TRBD2. The CDR3 is made up of 16 amino acids. The V and J ends lost 1 base and 5 bases, in that order; junction bases with no gene match: 7. The V gene's germline CDR1 is LGHNA and CDR2 YNFKEQ.

This chain joins TRBV12-5 and TRBJ2-1; TRBD2 matches 7 bases. Germline V gives CDR1 LGHNT, CDR2 FRNRAP. The CDR3 consists of 14 residues. V lost 7 bases to trimming and J lost 0 bases; unmatched junction nucleotides: 3. The CDR3 loop is CASARTSSYNEQFF. CDR3 in DNA: TGTGCTAGTGCCCGGACTAGCTCCTACAATGAGCAGTTCTTC.

The rearrangement uses TRBV20-1 and TRBJ1-3; D is uncertain. CDR3 length equals 13 residues. Germline-derived CDR1 and CDR2 are DFQATT and SNEGSKA (reference sequence). V was clipped by 3 bases and J by 1 base, with 7 bases between them. CDR3 amino acids: CSASGESGNTIYF. Here the CDR3 DNA reads TGCAGTGCTAGTGGGGAGTCTGGAAACACCATATATTTT.

The V call is TRBV11-2, the J call TRBJ2-3, with D unclear. V gave up 6 bases and J gave up 0 bases, with 7 bases separating them. Germline V gives CDR1 SGHAT, CDR2 FQNNGV. This CDR3 is built from 13 residues. CDR3 residues: CASRRYSTDTQYF. CDR3 DNA sequence: TGTGCCAGCAGGAGATATAGCACAGATACGCAGTATTTT. Full variable domain (remainder filled in from reference TRBV11-2 and TRBJ2-3): EAGVAQSPRYKIIEKRQSVAFWCNPISGHATLYWYQQILGQGPKLLIQFQNNGVVDDSQLPKDRFSAERLKGVDSTLKIQPAKLEDSAVYLCASRRYSTDTQYFGPGTRLTVL.

A single count supports this clone. The genes are TRBV4-1 and TRBJ1-1; 7 nucleotides line up with TRBD1. From germline, CDR1 is MGHRA and CDR2 YSYEKL. CDR3 length: 12 residues. V shed 8 bases and J 6 bases; nucleotides not matched to a gene: 6. The CDR3 coding sequence is TGCGCCAGCCGACAGGGTATCGCTGAAGCTTTCTTT. Amino acids: CASRQGIAEAFF.

Points on this clone: The junction departs from germline at one end; a sequencing error may be responsible. The V and J genes are TRBV2 and TRBJ1-5; the D gene is possibly TRBD1 (6 bases). The CDR3 is 17 amino acids. Germline V CDR1 and CDR2: SNHLY, FYNNEI. CDR3 sequence (DNA): TGTGCCAGCAGTGCGGACAGTGCCGGCTATAGCGATCAGCCCCAGCATTTT. Translated, it gives CASSADSAGYSDQPQHF.